The clone carrying this T cell receptor beta chain was observed a single time. The antigen is not known. Here immunoSEQ multiplex PCR was the method, and the copy in TCRdb shows in-frame clones only, minus some. This sample carries around 50,000 clones, about 86% of them seen once, and the ten largest clones take roughly 10%. This sample was taken from a study of T cell responses to AZD1222 COVID-19 vaccine. General study points: Clonal diversity was possibly underestimated, and white British individuals and females predominated among donors. Targeting of unmutated variant regions was reportedly seen in nearly half of spike-specific TCRs.

Germline CDR1 and CDR2: MNHEY and SVGAGI. The CDR3 has 15 residues. V lost 0 bases to trimming and J lost 3 bases, with 10 bases between them. The rearrangement joins TRBV6-5 to TRBJ2-3; perhaps TRBD1 as D (5 bases). This specimen was peripheral blood, taken on day 0 of AZD1222 vaccination. This clonotype was obtained from an adult in good health. CDR3 protein: CASSYSQGVTDTQYF. CDR3 in DNA: TGTGCCAGCAGTTACTCTCAGGGCGTAACAGATACGCAGTATTTT.